This TCR beta chain appears in the sequencing data of a study of cytomegalovirus exposure and HLA in healthy donors (TCRdb year 2017). With respect to the entire study: An earlier analysis of approximately 550 of the donors reported 250 to 300 Gb of sequence data and 100 million to 130 million unique TCR beta sequences from about 179 million T cells. Of the 350 to 450 genotyped donors, roughly 80% fell in the genetic ancestry cluster associated with self-reported Caucasian donors. A handful of DR-DQ haplotypes were handled as single units for association and clustering because linkage in the cohort was strong. The study combined high-throughput TCR immunosequencing, statistical association of individual TCRs with disease status, and machine learning to predict cytomegalovirus infection status. Rather than drawing on any new phenotypic data, the later analysis identified candidate immune exposures from TCR beta sequences and the way those sequences occurred across donors. All discovery cohort repertoires had been generated using a single sequencing platform. Among 350 to 400 genotyped donors of the cohort, an average of approximately 240,000 unique TCR beta nucleotide sequences were sequenced per donor, roughly 18% of them non-productive. HLA typing covered class I and class II loci at four-digit resolution. The study used immunosequencing to profile the T cell repertoires of approximately 690 subjects and linked those repertoires to cytomegalovirus serostatus. An early release covering around 630 HLA-typed donors comprised approximately 290 gigabases of sequencing data and roughly 85 million unique TCR sequences. In an earlier analysis of 587 of the donors, high-throughput TCR beta sequencing was used to judge whether each TCR beta V gene segment behaved as functional or pseudogenic. Typing coverage varied by locus: about 620-630 donors for A, B, C, DRB1 and DQB1; approximately 520 for DQA1; 606 for DPA1; approximately 490 for DPB1. Donor age, sex, ethnicity and CMV serostatus were compiled alongside the repertoire data. In a later analysis, previously published TCR beta repertoires from 666 donors were re-analyzed and high-resolution HLA genotyping was added so that TCR occurrence patterns could be studied. Along with the approximately 670-subject first cohort, a separate validation cohort of over a hundred different subjects was used. Genome-wide SNP genotypes for about three fifths of the roughly 670 donors were used in a later genetic analysis, which treated that subset as a discovery cohort. The study aimed to test whether signatures of past pathogen exposure could be identified by cataloging public T cell receptors. Study-level results and caveats: V-gene and J-gene trimming of TCR beta chains was associated with a missense DCLRE1C variant in a later genetic analysis, and the association was replicated in an independent cohort. Most CMV-associated TCR beta chains appeared to be HLA-restricted in a later analysis, and the HLA associations seemed to be driven largely by CMV exposure. Strong co-occurrence of HLA alleles, especially DR and DQ, made assigning TCR associations to individual alleles difficult. Correlated functional status among segregating V segments might reflect linkage disequilibrium, but an unknown experimental factor could not be ruled out. An earlier analysis of around 540 of the donors showed that most TCR beta V segments appeared in productive rearrangements either about 90% or about 30% of the time, which broadly matched IMGT annotations. Across donors, most TCR sequences were observed very rarely, whereas some public TCRs were present in many individuals. A few of the identified cytomegalovirus-associated TCR beta chains were confirmed in vitro to be specific for cytomegalovirus antigens. In a later analysis, HLA-associated TCR beta chains were found to be more clonally expanded and to have lower generation probabilities than equally common non-associated chains. In a later analysis, more than 15,000 TCR beta sequences were associated with specific HLA alleles at a false discovery rate of 0.05. According to the authors, the approach could potentially be generalized to other disease states and immunological phenotypes. The classifier was reported to diagnose cytomegalovirus status with high specificity and sensitivity in both the original and validation cohorts. In a later analysis, the rate of TCR association differed among HLA loci, with DRB1 alleles having the most associated TCRs and HLA-C alleles having the fewest. Because the 87-base-pair reads could not distinguish some IMGT-functional V segments, including TRBV6-2 and TRBV6-3, those segments were excluded. Several of the top co-occurrence clusters appeared to be linked to parvovirus B19, influenza, CMV and Epstein-Barr virus, according to a later analysis. Because counts were too low, more than 15 rarely observed V segments, including chromosome 9 orphons, were left out of the earlier analysis of over 550 of the donors. A further reported finding was that TCR beta sequences accurately predicted the HLA-A and HLA-B alleles for most subjects in the first cohort. Presence/absence analyses assumed roughly uniform sequencing depth across donors, an assumption that may not hold. The only immune exposure information available for the cohort was CMV serostatus. In this cohort, only TCR beta chains were sequenced, and detectable features were limited by the absence of alpha or paired-chain data. A later genetic analysis reported fewer N-insertions in productive TCRs among donors in an Asian-associated ancestry cluster than the approximately 700-donor mean. Because HLA typing was unavailable for some donors at each locus, only the typed subset was used in association tests. The study listed over 150 TCR beta chains as associated with cytomegalovirus. A group of highly shared sequence variants was considered likely to be a technical artifact of the sequencing pipeline.

Library creation used the immunoSEQ multiplex PCR assay. The multiplex PCR relied on a mix of 60 forward primers for TCR Vbeta segments and 13 reverse primers for TCR Jbeta segments. The CDR3 region of rearranged TCR beta genes was amplified from genomic DNA by a multiplex PCR assay. Amplified TCR beta libraries were sequenced as 87-base-pair reads on the Illumina HiSeq System. The paper's data handling went like this. In a later analysis, around 80 million unique TCR beta chains were counted across the approximately 640 repertoires, and some 10 million of these chains were shared by at least two donors. Raw reads were error-corrected and collapsed into unique sequences by a nearest-neighbor algorithm in which closely related sequences were merged to remove PCR and sequencing errors. To assign V, D and J gene segments, CDR3 sequences were aligned to IMGT reference sequences. Each retained sequence needed at least a six-nucleotide match to both a V gene segment and a J gene segment. Rearrangements were called productive when the CDR3 lacked stop codons and stayed in frame with V and J; all others were non-productive. Following IMGT convention, CDR3 was defined as the stretch from the second conserved V-encoded cysteine up to the conserved J-encoded phenylalanine. Sequences without an unambiguous match to a single V gene segment were excluded from the earlier analysis of a few hundred of the donors. In an earlier analysis of some 590 of the donors, V segments were called functional above 56.7% productive rearrangements and were called segregating when the between-donor standard deviation exceeded 5%. To diagnose cytomegalovirus status from the catalog of TCR beta chain sequences, a statistical classification framework was built. In a later analysis, TCR nucleotide sequences were compared against IMGT/GENE-DB human TR gene sequences so that V and J genes could be assigned. In a later analysis, CDR3 sequences and most-parsimonious VDJ recombination scenarios were assigned using the TCRdist pipeline. In a later analysis, every TCR beta chain was defined by the combination of its CDR3 amino acid sequence and its V-gene family, and reads without a unique V-gene family were dropped. A later analysis removed roughly 590 highly shared, low-generation-probability nucleotide sequences to deal with suspected cross-contamination and a sequencing artifact. A later analysis calculated a clonal expansion index for each public chain from normalized within-repertoire ranks of inferred template counts. A later analysis computed generation probabilities with a VDJ recombination model fitted to out-of-frame rearrangements, and checked the results against IGoR. In a later analysis, TCR-TCR, TCR-HLA and TCR-CMV co-occurrence was scored with hypergeometric tests, and a repertoire-size bias correction was applied to TCR pairs. False discovery rates were estimated in a later analysis by permuting HLA or CMV assignments 20 times. In a later analysis, co-occurring TCRs were grouped using DBSCAN, with TCRdist sequence similarity added in when clustering inside HLA-allele-positive subsets. Co-occurrence clustering excluded repertoires with fewer than 30,000 or more than 120,000 public chains, plus five with anomalous nucleotide sharing. TCRdb limited this immuneACCESS table to in-frame rearrangements with V and J called. A share of clones is missing; checked studies link under half to unresolved V genes, and the rest is unexplained. V, J and clone size are those of that table, while D and trimming were read from the DNA. In all, the sample holds over 120,000 clones, and 65% to 85% of those were seen once. The ten biggest clones cover about 6.5% of the sample.

The CDR3 goes from the cysteine to the phenylalanine over 16 residues. Taken from the germline V gene, the CDR1 and CDR2 loops are MNHEY and SVGAGI. The cohort comprised 710 or so healthy bone marrow donors. Cohort members were all nominally healthy when sampled, although unrecorded immune exposures were likely present. The donor tested CMV seronegative and was one of the 352 seronegative cohort members. A peripheral blood sample was collected from each donor, and TCR beta sequencing was performed on peripheral blood mononuclear cells. Genomic DNA extraction from the blood cell samples was performed with the Qiagen DNeasy Blood Extraction Kit. This clone has just a few counts. No cognate antigen has been identified for it. No DNA is shown, since the ends of the CDR3 on it are uncertain; the CDR3 is the one TCRdb lists.

Here the chain combines TRBV6-5 and TRBJ2-6; the table gives TRBD2 as D, unverified against the DNA. The specimen sequenced was PBMCs. The receptor's source is a young man in good health and CMV-seronegative. The CDR3 corresponds to CASSSSGLSGANVLTF.